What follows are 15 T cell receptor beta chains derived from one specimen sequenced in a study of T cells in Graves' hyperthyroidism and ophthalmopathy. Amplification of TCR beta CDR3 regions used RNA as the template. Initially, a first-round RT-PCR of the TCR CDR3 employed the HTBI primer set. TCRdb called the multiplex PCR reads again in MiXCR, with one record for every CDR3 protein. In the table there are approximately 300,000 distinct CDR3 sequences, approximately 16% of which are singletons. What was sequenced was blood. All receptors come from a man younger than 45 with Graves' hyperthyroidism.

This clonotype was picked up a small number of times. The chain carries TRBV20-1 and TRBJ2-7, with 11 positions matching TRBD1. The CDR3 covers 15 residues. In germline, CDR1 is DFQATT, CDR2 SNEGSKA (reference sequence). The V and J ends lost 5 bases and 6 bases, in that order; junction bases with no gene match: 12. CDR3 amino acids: CSARPLGDRGGEQYF. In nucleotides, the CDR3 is TGCAGTGCTCGACCCCTGGGGGACAGGGGGGGCGAGCAGTACTTC.

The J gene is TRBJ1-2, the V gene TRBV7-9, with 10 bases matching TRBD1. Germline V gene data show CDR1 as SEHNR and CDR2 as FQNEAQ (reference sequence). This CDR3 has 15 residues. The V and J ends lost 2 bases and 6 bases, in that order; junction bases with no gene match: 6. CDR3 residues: CASSLNFGTGDGYTF. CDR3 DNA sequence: TGTGCCAGCAGCTTAAATTTTGGGACAGGGGATGGCTACACCTTC.

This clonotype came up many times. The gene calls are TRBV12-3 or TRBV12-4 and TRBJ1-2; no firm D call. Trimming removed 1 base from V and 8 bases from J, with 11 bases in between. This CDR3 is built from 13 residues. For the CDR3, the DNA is TGTGCCAGCAGTTTAGGTCAGGCCCCCGGCTACACCTTC. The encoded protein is CASSLGQAPGYTF.

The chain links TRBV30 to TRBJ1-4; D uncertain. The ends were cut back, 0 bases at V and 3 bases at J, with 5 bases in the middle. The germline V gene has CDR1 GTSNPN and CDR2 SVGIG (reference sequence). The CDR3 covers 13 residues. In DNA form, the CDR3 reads TGTGCCTGGAGTGTACGACCTAATGAAAAACTGTTTTTT. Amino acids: CAWSVRPNEKLFF.

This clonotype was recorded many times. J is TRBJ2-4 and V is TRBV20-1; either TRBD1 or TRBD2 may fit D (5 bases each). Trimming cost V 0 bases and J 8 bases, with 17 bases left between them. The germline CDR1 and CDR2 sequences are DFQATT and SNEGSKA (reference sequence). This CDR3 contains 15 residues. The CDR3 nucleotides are TGCAGTGCTAGAGACAGGGTGGGAGTGAGGGACATTCAGTACTTC. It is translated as CSARDRVGVRDIQYF.

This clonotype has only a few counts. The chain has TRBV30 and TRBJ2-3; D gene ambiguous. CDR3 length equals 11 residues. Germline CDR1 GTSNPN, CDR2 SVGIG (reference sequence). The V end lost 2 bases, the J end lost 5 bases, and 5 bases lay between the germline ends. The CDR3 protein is CAWSLQDTQYF. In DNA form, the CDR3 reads TGTGCCTGGAGTCTACAAGATACGCAGTATTTT.

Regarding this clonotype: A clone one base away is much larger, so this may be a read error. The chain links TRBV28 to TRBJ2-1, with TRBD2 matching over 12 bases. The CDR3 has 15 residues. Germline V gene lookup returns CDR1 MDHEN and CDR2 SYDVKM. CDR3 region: CASGFPTSGRNEQFF. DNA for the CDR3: TGTGCCAGCGGTTTCCCGACTAGCGGGAGAAATGAGCAGTTCTTC.

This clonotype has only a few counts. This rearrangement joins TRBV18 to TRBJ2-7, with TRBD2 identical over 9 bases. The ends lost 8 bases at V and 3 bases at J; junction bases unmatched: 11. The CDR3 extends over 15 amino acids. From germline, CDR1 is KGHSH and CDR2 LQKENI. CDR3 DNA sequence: TGTGCCAGCAACACGCGGCGGGAGGGAGTCTACGAGCAGTACTTC. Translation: CASNTRREGVYEQYF.

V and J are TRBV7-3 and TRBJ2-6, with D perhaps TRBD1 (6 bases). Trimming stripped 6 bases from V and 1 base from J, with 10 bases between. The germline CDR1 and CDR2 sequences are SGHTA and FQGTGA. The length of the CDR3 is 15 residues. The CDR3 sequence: CASRLGGSGANVLTF. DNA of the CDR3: TGTGCCAGCAGACTAGGGGGTTCTGGGGCCAACGTCCTGACTTTC.

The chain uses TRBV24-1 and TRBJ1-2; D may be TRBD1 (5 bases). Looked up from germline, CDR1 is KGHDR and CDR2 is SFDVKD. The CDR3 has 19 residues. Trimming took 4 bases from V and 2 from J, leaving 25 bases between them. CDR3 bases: TGTGCCACCAGTGAGCTCGGGGGACTCCCTCGGAGAGCGAACTATGGCTACACCTTC. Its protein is CATSELGGLPRRANYGYTF.

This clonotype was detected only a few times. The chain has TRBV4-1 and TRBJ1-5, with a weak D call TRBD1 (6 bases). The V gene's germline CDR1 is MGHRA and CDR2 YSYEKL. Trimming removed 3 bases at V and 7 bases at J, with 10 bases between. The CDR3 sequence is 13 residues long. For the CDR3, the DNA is TGCGCCAGCAGCCAGCAACAGGGCCAGCCCCAGCATTTT. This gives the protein CASSQQQGQPQHF.

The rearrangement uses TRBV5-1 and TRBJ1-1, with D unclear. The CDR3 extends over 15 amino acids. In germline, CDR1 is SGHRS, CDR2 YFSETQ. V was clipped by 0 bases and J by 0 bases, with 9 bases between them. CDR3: CASSLVGDMNTEAFF. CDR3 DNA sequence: TGCGCCAGCAGCTTGGTCGGAGATATGAACACTGAAGCTTTCTTT.

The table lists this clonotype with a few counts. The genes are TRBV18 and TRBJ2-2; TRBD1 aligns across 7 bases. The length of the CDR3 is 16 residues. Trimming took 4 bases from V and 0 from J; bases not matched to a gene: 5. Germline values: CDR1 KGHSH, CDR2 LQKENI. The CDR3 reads CASSHSTGPNTGELFF. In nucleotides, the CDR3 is TGTGCCAGCTCACATTCGACAGGGCCGAACACCGGGGAGCTGTTTTTT.

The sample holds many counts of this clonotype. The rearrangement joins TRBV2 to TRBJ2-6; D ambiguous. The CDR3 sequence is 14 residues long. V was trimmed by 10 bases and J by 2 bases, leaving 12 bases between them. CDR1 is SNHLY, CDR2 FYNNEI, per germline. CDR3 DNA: TGTGCCACCCACGGAACGGCTGGGGCCAACGTCCTGACTTTC. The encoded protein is CATHGTAGANVLTF. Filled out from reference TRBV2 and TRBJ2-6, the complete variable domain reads EPEVTQTPSHQVTQMGQEVILRCVPISNHLYFYWYRQILGQKVEFLVSFYNNEISEKSEIFDDQFSVERPDGSNFTLKIRSTKLEDSAMYFCATHGTAGANVLTFGAGSRLTVL.

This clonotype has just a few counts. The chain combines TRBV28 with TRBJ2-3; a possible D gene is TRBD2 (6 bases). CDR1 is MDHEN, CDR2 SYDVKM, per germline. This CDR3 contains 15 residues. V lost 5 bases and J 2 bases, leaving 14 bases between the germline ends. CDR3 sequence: CASSPAGRPTDTQYF. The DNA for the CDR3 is TGTGCCAGCAGTCCGGCGGGACGGCCCACAGATACGCAGTATTTT. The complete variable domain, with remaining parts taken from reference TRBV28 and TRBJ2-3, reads DVKVTQSSRYLVKRTGEKVFLECVQDMDHENMFWYRQDPGLGLRLIYFSYDVKMKEKGDIPEGYSVSREKKERFSLILESASTNQTSMYLCASSPAGRPTDTQYFGPGTRLTVL.